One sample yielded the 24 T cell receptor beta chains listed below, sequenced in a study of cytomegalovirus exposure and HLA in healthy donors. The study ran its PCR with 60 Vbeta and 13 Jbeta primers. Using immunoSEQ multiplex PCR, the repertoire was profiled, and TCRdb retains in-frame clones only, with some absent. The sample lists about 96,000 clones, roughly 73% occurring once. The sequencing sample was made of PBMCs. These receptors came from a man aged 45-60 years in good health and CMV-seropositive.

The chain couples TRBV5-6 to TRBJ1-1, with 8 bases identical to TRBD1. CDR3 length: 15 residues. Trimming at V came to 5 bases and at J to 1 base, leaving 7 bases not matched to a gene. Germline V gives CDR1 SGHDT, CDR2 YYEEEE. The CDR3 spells CASRAQGAPNTEAFF. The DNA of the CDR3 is TGTGCCAGCAGGGCTCAGGGGGCGCCGAACACTGAAGCTTTCTTT.

The CDR3 DNA reads TGTGCCAGTAGGCGAGGGACAGGGACTAATGAAAAACTGTTTTTT. It yields the protein CASRRGTGTNEKLFF. The chain uses TRBV19 and TRBJ1-4; 9 bases align to TRBD1. Per the germline V gene, CDR1 is LNHDA and CDR2 is SQIVND (reference sequence). The CDR3 has 15 residues. V was pared by 6 bases and J by 2 bases, with 4 bases of the junction left unmatched.

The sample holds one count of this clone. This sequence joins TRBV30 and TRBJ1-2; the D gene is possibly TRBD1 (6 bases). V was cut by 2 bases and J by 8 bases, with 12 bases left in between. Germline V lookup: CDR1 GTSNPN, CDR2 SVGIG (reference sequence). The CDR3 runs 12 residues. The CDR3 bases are TGTGCCTGGAGTAGAGGGGGTGGAGGCTACACCTTC. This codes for CAWSRGGGGYTF.

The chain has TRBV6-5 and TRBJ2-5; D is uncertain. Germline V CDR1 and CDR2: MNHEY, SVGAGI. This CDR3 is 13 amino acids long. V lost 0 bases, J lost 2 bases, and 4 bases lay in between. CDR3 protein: CASSYSRQETQYF. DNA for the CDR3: TGTGCCAGCAGTTACTCCAGACAAGAGACCCAGTACTTC.

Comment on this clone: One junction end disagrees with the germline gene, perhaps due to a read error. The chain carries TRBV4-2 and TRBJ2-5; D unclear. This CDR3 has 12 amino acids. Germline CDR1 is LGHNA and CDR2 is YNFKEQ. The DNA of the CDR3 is TGTGCCAGCAGCCAATACCAAGAGGCCCAGTACTTC. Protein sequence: CASSQYQEAQYF.

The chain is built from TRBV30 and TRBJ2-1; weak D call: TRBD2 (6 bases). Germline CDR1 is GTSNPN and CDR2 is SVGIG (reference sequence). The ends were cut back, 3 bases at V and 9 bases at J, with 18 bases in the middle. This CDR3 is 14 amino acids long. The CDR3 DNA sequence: TGTGCCTGGAGACGGTCGGGGGTAATCGGTGAGCAGTTCTTC. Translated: CAWRRSGVIGEQFF.

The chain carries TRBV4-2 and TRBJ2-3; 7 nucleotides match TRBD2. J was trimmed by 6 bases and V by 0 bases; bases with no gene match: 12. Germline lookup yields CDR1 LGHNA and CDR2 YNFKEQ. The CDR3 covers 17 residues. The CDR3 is CASSQDLSSGPRDTQYF. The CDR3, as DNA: TGTGCCAGCAGCCAAGATCTCTCTAGCGGCCCTAGGGATACGCAGTATTTT.

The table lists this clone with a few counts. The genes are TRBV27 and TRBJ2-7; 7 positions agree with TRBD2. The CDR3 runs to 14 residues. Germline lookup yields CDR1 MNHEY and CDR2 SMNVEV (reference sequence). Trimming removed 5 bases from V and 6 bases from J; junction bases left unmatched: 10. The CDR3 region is CASSLTSLSGEQYF. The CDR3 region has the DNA TGTGCCAGCAGTCTGACTAGCCTTAGCGGCGAGCAGTACTTC.

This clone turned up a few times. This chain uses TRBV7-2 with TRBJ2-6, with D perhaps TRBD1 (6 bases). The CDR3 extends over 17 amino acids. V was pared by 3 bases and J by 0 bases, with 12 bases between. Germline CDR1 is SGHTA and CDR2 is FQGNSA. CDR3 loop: CASSFYPGDSGANVLTF. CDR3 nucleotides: TGTGCCAGCAGCTTCTATCCAGGGGACTCTGGGGCCAACGTCCTGACTTTC.

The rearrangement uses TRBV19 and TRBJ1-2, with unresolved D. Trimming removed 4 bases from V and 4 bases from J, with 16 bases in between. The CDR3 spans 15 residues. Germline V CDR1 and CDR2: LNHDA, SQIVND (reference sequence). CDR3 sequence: CASSSSRRQPYGYTF. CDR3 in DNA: TGTGCCAGTAGTAGTTCTAGGAGGCAGCCCTATGGCTACACCTTC. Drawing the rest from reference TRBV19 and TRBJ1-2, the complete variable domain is DGGITQSPKYLFRKEGQNVTLSCEQNLNHDAMYWYRQDPGQGLRLIYYSQIVNDFQKGDIAEGYSVSREKKESFPLTVTSAQKNPTAFYLCASSSSRRQPYGYTFGSGTRLTVV.

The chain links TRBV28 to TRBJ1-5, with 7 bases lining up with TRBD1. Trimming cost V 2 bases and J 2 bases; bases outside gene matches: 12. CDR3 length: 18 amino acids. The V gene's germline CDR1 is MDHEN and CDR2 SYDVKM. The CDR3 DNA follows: TGTGCCAGCAGTTTAGAACTGACAGGGCCTGTCGGCAATCAGCCCCAGCATTTT. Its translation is CASSLELTGPVGNQPQHF.

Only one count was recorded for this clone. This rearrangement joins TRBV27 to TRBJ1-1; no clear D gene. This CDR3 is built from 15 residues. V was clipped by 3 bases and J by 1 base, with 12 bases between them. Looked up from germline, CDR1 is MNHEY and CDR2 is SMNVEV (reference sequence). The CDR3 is CASSFDTDWNTEAFF. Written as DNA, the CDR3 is TGTGCCAGCAGTTTTGATACTGACTGGAACACTGAAGCTTTCTTT.

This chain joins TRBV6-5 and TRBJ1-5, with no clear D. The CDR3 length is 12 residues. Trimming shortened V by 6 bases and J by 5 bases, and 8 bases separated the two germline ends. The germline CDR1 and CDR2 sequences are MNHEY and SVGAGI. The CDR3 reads CASRKIDQPQHF. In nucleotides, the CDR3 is TGTGCCAGCAGGAAAATAGATCAGCCCCAGCATTTT.

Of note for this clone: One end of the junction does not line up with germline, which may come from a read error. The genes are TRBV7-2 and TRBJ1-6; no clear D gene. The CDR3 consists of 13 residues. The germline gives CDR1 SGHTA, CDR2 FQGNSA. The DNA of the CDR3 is TGTGCCAGCAGACCACACCAGGACTCACCCCTCAACTTT. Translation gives CASRPHQDSPLNF.

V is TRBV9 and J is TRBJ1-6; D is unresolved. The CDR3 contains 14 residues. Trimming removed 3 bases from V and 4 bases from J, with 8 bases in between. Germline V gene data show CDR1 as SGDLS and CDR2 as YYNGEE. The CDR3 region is CASSDQRYNSPLHF. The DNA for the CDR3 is TGTGCCAGCAGCGACCAGAGGTATAATTCACCCCTCCACTTT.

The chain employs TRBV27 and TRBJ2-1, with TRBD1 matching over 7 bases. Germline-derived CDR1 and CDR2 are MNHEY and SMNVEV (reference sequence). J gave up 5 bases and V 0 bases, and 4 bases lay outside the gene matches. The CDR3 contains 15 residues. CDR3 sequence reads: CASSLSQGSDNEQFF. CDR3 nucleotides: TGTGCCAGCAGTTTATCACAGGGGAGCGACAATGAGCAGTTCTTC.

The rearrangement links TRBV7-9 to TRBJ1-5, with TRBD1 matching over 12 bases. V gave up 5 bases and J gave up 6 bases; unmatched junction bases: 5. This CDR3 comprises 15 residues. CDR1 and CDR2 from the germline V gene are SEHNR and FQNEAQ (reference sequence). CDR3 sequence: CASSTGTGGFQPQHF. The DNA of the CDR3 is TGTGCCAGCAGCACCGGGACAGGGGGCTTTCAGCCCCAGCATTTT.

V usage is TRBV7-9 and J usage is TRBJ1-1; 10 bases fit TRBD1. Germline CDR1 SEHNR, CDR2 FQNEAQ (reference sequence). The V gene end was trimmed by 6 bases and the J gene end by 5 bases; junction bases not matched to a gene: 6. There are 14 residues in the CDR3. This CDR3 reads CASRGQGEATEAFF. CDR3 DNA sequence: TGTGCCAGCAGAGGACAGGGGGAGGCAACTGAAGCTTTCTTT.

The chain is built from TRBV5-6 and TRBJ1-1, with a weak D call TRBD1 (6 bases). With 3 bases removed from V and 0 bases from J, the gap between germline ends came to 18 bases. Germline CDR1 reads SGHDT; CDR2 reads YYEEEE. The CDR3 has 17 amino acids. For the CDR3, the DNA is TGTGCCAGCAGCTCCCAGGGGTGGCCCTTTGTGAACACTGAAGCTTTCTTT. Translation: CASSSQGWPFVNTEAFF.

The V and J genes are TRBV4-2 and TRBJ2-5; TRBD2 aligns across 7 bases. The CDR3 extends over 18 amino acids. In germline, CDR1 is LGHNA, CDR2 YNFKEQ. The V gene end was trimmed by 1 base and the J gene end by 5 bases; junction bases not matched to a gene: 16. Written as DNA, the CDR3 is TGTGCCAGCAGCCAAGCGCCGGGGAGAACGGGGGGAAAGGAGACCCAGTACTTC. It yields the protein CASSQAPGRTGGKETQYF.

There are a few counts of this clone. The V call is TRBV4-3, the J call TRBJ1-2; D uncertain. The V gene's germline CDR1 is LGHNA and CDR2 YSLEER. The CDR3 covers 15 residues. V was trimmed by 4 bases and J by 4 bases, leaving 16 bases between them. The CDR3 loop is CASSLHAPQVYGYTF. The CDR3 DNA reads TGCGCCAGCAGCCTACACGCTCCTCAGGTCTATGGCTACACCTTC.

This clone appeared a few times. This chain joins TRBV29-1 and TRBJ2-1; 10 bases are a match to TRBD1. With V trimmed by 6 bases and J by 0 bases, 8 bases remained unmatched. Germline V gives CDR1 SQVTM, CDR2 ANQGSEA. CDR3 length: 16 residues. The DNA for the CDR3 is TGCAGCGTGCCCGGGACAGGGGCTAACTCCTACAATGAGCAGTTCTTC. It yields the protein CSVPGTGANSYNEQFF.

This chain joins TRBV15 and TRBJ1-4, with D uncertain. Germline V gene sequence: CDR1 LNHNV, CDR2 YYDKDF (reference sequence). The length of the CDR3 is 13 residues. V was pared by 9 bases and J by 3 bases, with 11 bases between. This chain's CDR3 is CATAGAPNEKLFF. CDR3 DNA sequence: TGTGCCACTGCGGGTGCTCCTAATGAAAAACTGTTTTTT.

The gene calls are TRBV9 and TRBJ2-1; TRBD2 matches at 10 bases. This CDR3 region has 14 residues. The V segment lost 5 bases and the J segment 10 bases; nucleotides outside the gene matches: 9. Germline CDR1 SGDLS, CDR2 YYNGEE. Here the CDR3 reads CASSTSGVTLEQFF. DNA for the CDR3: TGTGCCAGCAGTACTAGCGGGGTCACGTTAGAGCAGTTCTTC.